Below are 18 T cell receptor beta chains sequenced from a single sample in a study of CD8+ T cells in alopecia areata. RNA was extracted and reverse transcribed into cDNA as the sequencing template. The assay was immunoSEQ multiplex PCR, and TCRdb's table has in-frame clones only and misses some. The sample holds some 170,000 clones, 50% to 75% seen once. Treatment: oral pan-JAK inhibitor, 5-10 mg twice daily. This specimen was CD4+ T cells sorted from blood, taken at approximately week 61, from a patient treated with tofacitinib. These receptors originate from a human donor with alopecia areata.

This clone came up once. V and J are TRBV30 and TRBJ2-7; D may be TRBD2 (6 bases). The V gene lost 2 bases and the J gene lost 0 bases, with 11 bases spanning the gap. Germline-derived CDR1 and CDR2 are GTSNPN and SVGIG (reference sequence). The CDR3 is 14 amino acids. The CDR3 is CAWSSGTPSYEQYF. Written as DNA, the CDR3 is TGTGCCTGGAGTTCCGGGACTCCCTCCTACGAGCAGTACTTC. The full variable domain, rest sourced from reference TRBV30 and TRBJ2-7, is SQTIHQWPATLVQPVGSPLSLECTVEGTSNPNLYWYRQAAGRGLQLLFYSVGIGQISSEVPQNLSASRPQDRQFILSSKKLLLSDSGFYLCAWSSGTPSYEQYFGPGTRLTVT.

The gene calls are TRBV27 and TRBJ2-3; TRBD1 agrees at 10 bases. V gave up 5 bases and J gave up 4 bases; unmatched junction bases: 6. Germline V gives CDR1 MNHEY, CDR2 SMNVEV (reference sequence). The CDR3 sequence is 15 residues long. CDR3 amino acids: CASSPAGTGADTQYF. CDR3 nucleotides: TGTGCCAGCAGTCCAGCCGGGACAGGGGCAGATACGCAGTATTTT.

This chain joins TRBV30 and TRBJ1-2, with D hard to call. Trimming shortened V by 3 bases and J by 14 bases, and 22 bases separated the two germline ends. CDR3 length equals 13 residues. The V gene's germline CDR1 is GTSNPN and CDR2 SVGIG (reference sequence). This chain's CDR3 is CAWRMRPGLLLTF. CDR3 in DNA: TGTGCCTGGAGAATGAGGCCTGGACTCCTTTTAACCTTC. Variable domain in full (rest from reference TRBV30 and TRBJ1-2): SQTIHQWPATLVQPVGSPLSLECTVEGTSNPNLYWYRQAAGRGLQLLFYSVGIGQISSEVPQNLSASRPQDRQFILSSKKLLLSDSGFYLCAWRMRPGLLLTFGSGTRLTVV.

The rearrangement joins TRBV7-6 to TRBJ2-6; D call uncertain. This CDR3 is built from 13 residues. In germline, CDR1 is SGHVS, CDR2 FNYEAQ. V lost 8 bases and J 6 bases, leaving 11 bases between the germline ends. CDR3 nucleotide sequence: TGTGCCAGCGGGCTGTACGAGGCCAACGTCCTGACTTTC. This codes for CASGLYEANVLTF.

The genes are TRBV25-1 and TRBJ1-6, with TRBD1 matching over 10 bases. This CDR3 is 15 amino acids long. Germline trimming cut 3 bases from V and 9 bases from J; bases unmatched to any gene: 5. Germline values: CDR1 MGHDK, CDR2 SYGVNS. DNA of the CDR3: TGTGCCAGCAGTGAGGGACAGGGGACCGCTTCACCCCTCCACTTT. The encoded protein is CASSEGQGTASPLHF.

This clone has only a few counts. Written as DNA, the CDR3 is TGCAGCGTCCACGGGGGCCCCAACATTCAGTACTTC. The encoded protein is CSVHGGPNIQYF. This sequence joins TRBV29-1 and TRBJ2-4, with D perhaps being TRBD1 or TRBD2 (6 bases each). This CDR3 has 12 residues. The germline gives CDR1 SQVTM, CDR2 ANQGSEA. Trimming pared 6 bases from V and 7 bases from J, leaving 13 bases between.

The V call is TRBV27, the J call TRBJ2-3; TRBD2 matches at 9 bases. Trimming at V came to 2 bases and at J to 0 bases, leaving 0 bases not matched to a gene. This CDR3 is built from 15 residues. Germline V gene sequence: CDR1 MNHEY, CDR2 SMNVEV (reference sequence). CDR3 region: CASSLTSGSTDTQYF. In DNA form, the CDR3 reads TGTGCCAGCAGTTTAACTAGCGGGAGCACAGATACGCAGTATTTT.

This clone has more than one count but fewer than ten. V gene TRBV6-5 combines with J gene TRBJ2-1; the match to TRBD2 covers 7 bases. Germline-derived CDR1 and CDR2 are MNHEY and SVGAGI. This CDR3 has 15 amino acids. V shed 5 bases, J shed 5 bases, and the junction held 9 bases outside the gene matches. The CDR3 loop reads CASSRPGLPHNEQFF. The DNA of the CDR3 is TGTGCCAGCAGTCGGCCGGGACTACCACACAATGAGCAGTTCTTC.

The chain recombines TRBV9 with TRBJ2-5; D remains ambiguous. Per germline, CDR1 SGDLS and CDR2 YYNGEE. With 3 bases removed from V and 2 bases from J, the gap between germline ends came to 11 bases. There are 14 residues in the CDR3. For the CDR3, the DNA is TGTGCCAGCAGCGCCCTTACGAGACAAGAGACCCAGTACTTC. Translated, it gives CASSALTRQETQYF.

The V and J genes are TRBV10-3 and TRBJ2-5; D possibly corresponds to TRBD1 (6 bases). Germline assignment: CDR1 ENHRY and CDR2 SYGVKD. CDR3 length: 13 residues. Trimming stripped 4 bases from V and 5 bases from J, with 11 bases between. For the CDR3, the DNA is TGTGCCATCAGTGGGGGGCCGGGGGAGACCCAGTACTTC. It yields the protein CAISGGPGETQYF.

A few counts support this clone. The chain carries TRBV29-1 and TRBJ1-2; perhaps TRBD1 as D (6 bases). Per the germline V gene, CDR1 is SQVTM and CDR2 is ANQGSEA. V lost 6 bases and J 8 bases, leaving 13 bases between the germline ends. CDR3 size: 11 residues. CDR3: CSVKAGEGYTF. The CDR3, as DNA: TGCAGCGTAAAAGCAGGGGAAGGCTACACCTTC.

This clone was picked up one time. V usage is TRBV6-5 and J usage is TRBJ1-2, with 10 positions matching TRBD1. The CDR3 totals 14 residues. Looked up from germline, CDR1 is MNHEY and CDR2 is SVGAGI. V gave up 3 bases and J gave up 6 bases; unmatched junction bases: 4. The DNA for the CDR3 is TGTGCCAGCAGTTATAGGACAGGGGGTCATGGCTACACCTTC. Translating gives CASSYRTGGHGYTF.

The chain uses TRBV29-1 and TRBJ2-1, with a weak D call TRBD2 (6 bases). V dropped 4 bases and J dropped 6 bases, with 13 bases sitting between them. CDR3 length: 13 amino acids. Germline CDR1 SQVTM, CDR2 ANQGSEA. The CDR3 reads CSVVPGTFNEQFF. CDR3 nucleotide sequence: TGCAGCGTTGTGCCCGGGACTTTCAATGAGCAGTTCTTC.

For this clone: At one of its ends the junction is not consistent with the germline gene, which may arise from a read error. The genes are TRBV12-5 and TRBJ2-5; D unclear. This CDR3 is built from 12 residues. Germline-derived CDR1 and CDR2 are LGHNT and FRNRAP. The CDR3 DNA reads TGTGCTAGTGGATTGGCCCTGGGGACCCAGTACTTC. It codes for CASGLALGTQYF.

The chain combines TRBV30 with TRBJ1-1, with D possibly being TRBD1 (6 bases). Germline values: CDR1 GTSNPN, CDR2 SVGIG (reference sequence). Deletions cut 4 bases from V and 8 bases from J, with 14 bases between. The CDR3 totals 12 residues. Written as DNA, the CDR3 is TGTGCCTGGACTTACTCCGACAGGGAAGCTTTCTTT. This sequence encodes CAWTYSDREAFF.

This clone was found a few times. J is TRBJ2-1 and V is TRBV19; D is possibly TRBD2 (5 bases). CDR3 length equals 16 residues. The V gene's germline CDR1 is LNHDA and CDR2 SQIVND (reference sequence). The V gene lost 7 bases and the J gene lost 0 bases, with 16 bases spanning the gap. The CDR3 reads CASTPSRDNSYNEQFF. The CDR3 DNA is TGTGCCAGTACTCCCTCCCGGGATAACTCCTACAATGAGCAGTTCTTC.

This chain joins TRBV4-1 and TRBJ2-5, with a possible D match to TRBD2 (6 bases). The germline V and J ends were trimmed by 3 bases and 3 bases, with 17 bases remaining between them. Germline V gene data show CDR1 as MGHRA and CDR2 as YSYEKL. The CDR3 is 16 amino acids. As DNA, the CDR3 is TGCGCCAGCAGCCATGGGGACTCCAACGGGAAAGAGACCCAGTACTTC. This gives the protein CASSHGDSNGKETQYF.

The rearrangement joins TRBV2 to TRBJ2-7; the D call may be TRBD1 or TRBD2 (5 bases each). Germline values: CDR1 SNHLY, CDR2 FYNNEI. CDR3 length equals 13 residues. The V end lost 6 bases, the J end lost 3 bases, and 12 bases lay between the germline ends. CDR3 protein: CASRGVGLYEQYF. DNA for the CDR3: TGTGCCAGCAGGGGGGTCGGGCTCTACGAGCAGTACTTC.